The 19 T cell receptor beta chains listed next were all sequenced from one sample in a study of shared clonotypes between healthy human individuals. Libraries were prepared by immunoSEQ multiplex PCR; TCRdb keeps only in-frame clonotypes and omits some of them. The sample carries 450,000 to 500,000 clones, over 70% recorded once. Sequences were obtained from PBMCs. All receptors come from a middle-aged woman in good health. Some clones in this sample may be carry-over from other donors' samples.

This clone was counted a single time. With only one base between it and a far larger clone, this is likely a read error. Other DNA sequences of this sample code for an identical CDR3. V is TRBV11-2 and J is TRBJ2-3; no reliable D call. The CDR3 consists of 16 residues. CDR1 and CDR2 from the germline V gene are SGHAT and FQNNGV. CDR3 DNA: TGTGCTAGCAGCCTCCCATGGGCACACAGCACAGATACGCAGTATTTT. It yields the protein CASSLPWAHSTDTQYF.

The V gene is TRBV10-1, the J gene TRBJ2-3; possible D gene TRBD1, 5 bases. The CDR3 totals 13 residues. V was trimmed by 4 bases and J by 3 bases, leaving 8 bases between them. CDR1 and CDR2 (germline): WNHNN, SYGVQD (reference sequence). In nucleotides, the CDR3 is TGCGCCAGCAGTGCATCAGGGACAGATACGCAGTATTTT. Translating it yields CASSASGTDTQYF.

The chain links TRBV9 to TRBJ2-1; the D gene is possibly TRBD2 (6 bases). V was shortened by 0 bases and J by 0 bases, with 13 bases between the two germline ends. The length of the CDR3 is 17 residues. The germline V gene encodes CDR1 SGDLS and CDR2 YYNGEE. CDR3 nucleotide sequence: TGTGCCAGCAGCGTAGGCGGAGGGGCGAGCTCCTACAATGAGCAGTTCTTC. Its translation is CASSVGGGASSYNEQFF.

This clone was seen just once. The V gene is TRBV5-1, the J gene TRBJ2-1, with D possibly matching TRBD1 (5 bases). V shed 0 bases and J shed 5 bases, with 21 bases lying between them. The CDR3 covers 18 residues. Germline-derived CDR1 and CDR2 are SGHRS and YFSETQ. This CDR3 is CASSLVVGIGRGDNEQFF. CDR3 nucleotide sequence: TGCGCCAGCAGCTTGGTCGTAGGCATTGGAAGGGGCGACAATGAGCAGTTCTTC.

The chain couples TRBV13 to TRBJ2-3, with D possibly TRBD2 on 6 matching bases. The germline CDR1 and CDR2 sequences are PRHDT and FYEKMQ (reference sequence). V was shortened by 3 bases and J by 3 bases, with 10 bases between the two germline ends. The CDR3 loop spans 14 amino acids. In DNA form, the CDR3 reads TGTGCCAGCAGCTTGGGTCGGGGGACAGATACGCAGTATTTT. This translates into CASSLGRGTDTQYF.

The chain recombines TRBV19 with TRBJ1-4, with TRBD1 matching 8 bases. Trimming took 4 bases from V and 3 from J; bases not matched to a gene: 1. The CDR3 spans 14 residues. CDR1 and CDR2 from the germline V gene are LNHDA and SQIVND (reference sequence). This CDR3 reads CASSTTGANEKLFF. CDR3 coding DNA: TGTGCCAGTAGTACGACAGGGGCTAATGAAAAACTGTTTTTT.

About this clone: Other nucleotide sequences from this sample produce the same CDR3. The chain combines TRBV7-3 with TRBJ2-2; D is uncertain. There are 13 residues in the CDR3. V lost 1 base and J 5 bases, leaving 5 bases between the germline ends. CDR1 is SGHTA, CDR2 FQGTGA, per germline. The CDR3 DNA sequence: TGTGCCAGCAGCTTAATTGGTACCGGGGAGCTGTTTTTT. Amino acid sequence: CASSLIGTGELFF. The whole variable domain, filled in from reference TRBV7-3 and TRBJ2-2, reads GAGVSQTPSNKVTEKGKYVELRCDPISGHTALYWYRQSLGQGPEFLIYFQGTGAADDSGLPNDRFFAVRPEGSVSTLKIQRTERGDSAVYLCASSLIGTGELFFGEGSRLTVL.

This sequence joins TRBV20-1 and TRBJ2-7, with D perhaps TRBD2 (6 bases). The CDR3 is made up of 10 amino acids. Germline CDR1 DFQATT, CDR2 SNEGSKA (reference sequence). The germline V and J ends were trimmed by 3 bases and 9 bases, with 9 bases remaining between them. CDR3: CSASGSSQYF. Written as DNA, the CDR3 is TGCAGTGCTAGCGGGAGCTCGCAGTACTTC.

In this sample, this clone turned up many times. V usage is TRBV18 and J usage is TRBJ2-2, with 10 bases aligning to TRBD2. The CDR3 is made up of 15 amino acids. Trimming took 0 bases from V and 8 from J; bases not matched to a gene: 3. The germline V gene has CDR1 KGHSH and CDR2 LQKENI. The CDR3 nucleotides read TGTGCCAGCTCACCACCGACTAGCGGGCGTGGGGAGCTGTTTTTT. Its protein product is CASSPPTSGRGELFF.

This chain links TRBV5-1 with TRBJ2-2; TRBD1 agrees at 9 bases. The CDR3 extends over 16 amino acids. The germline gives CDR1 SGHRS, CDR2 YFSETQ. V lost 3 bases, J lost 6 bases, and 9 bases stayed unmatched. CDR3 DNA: TGCGCCAGCAGCTACTCGGGACAGGGCAATTCCGGGGAGCTGTTTTTT. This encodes CASSYSGQGNSGELFF.

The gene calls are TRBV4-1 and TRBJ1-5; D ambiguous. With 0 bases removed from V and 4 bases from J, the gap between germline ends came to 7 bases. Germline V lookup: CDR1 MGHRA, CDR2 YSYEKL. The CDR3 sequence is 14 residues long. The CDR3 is CASSQDSQNQPQHF. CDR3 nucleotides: TGCGCCAGCAGCCAAGATTCGCAGAATCAGCCCCAGCATTTT.

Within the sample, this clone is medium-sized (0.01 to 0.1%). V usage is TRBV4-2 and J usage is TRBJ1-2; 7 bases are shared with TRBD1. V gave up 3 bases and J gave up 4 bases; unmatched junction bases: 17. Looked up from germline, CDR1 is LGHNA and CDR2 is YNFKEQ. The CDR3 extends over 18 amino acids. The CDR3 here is CASSHATPDRVPGYGYTF. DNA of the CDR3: TGTGCCAGCAGCCACGCCACCCCTGACAGGGTTCCTGGCTATGGCTACACCTTC.

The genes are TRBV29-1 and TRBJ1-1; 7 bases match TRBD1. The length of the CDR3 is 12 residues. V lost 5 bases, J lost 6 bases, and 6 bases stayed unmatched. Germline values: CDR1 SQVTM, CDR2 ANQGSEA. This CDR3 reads CSVKTGEAEAFF. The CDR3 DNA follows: TGCAGCGTTAAAACAGGGGAAGCTGAAGCTTTCTTT.

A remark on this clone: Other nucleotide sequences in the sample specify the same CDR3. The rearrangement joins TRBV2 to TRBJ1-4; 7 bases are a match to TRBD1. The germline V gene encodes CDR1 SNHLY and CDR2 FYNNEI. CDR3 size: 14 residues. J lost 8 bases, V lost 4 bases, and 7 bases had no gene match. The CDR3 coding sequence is TGTGCCAGCAGTGGCAACAGGGGAGACGAAAAACTGTTTTTT. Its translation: CASSGNRGDEKLFF. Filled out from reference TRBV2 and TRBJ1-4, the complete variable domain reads EPEVTQTPSHQVTQMGQEVILRCVPISNHLYFYWYRQILGQKVEFLVSFYNNEISEKSEIFDDQFSVERPDGSNFTLKIRSTKLEDSAMYFCASSGNRGDEKLFFGSGTQLSVL.

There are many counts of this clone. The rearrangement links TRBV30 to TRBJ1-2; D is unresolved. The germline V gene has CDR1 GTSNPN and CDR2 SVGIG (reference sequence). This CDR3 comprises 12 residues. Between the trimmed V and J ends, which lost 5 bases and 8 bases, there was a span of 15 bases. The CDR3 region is CAWPRALGGYTF. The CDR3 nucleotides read TGTGCCTGGCCCCGGGCCCTTGGCGGCTACACCTTC.

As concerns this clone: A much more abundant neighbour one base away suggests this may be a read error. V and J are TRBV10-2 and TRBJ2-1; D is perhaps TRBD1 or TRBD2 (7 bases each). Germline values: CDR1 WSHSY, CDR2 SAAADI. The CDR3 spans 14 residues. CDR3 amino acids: CTTQGGTTYNEQFF. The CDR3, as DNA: TGCACCACTCAGGGGGGGACTACCTACAATGAGCAGTTCTTC.

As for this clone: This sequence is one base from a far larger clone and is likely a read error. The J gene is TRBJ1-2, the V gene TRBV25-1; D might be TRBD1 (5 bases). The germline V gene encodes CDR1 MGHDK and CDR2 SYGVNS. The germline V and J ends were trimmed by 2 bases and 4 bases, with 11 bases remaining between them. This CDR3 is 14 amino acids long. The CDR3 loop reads CASSEVAGTYGYTF. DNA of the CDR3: TGTGCCAGCAGTGAAGTGGCAGGGACCTATGGCTACACCTTC.

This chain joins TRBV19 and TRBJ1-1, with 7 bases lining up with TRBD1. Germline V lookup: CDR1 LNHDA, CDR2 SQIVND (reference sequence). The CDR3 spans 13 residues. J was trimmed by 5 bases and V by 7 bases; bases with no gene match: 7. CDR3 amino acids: CASKRQGLTEAFF. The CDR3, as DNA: TGTGCCAGTAAAAGACAGGGTTTGACTGAAGCTTTCTTT.

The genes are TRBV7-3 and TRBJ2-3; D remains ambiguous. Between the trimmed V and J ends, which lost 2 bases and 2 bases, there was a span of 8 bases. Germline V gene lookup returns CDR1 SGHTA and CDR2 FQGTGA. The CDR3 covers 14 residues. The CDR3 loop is CASSLGSPTDTQYF. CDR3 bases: TGTGCCAGCAGCTTAGGGTCACCCACAGATACGCAGTATTTT.